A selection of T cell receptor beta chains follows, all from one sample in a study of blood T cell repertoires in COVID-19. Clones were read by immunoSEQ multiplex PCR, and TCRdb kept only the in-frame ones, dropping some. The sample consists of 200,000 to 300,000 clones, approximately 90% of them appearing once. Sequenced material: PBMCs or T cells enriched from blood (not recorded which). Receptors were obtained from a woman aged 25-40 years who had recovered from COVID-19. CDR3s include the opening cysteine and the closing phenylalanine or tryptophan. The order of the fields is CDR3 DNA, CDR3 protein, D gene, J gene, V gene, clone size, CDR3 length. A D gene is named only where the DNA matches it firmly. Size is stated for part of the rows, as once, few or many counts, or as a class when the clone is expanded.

CDR3nt: TGTGCCAGCTCACCATCTAATCAGCCCCAGCATTTT
CDR3aa: CASSPSNQPQHF
d_gene: NA
j_gene: TRBJ1-5
v_gene: TRBV18
abundance: NA
len: 12

CDR3nt: TGTGCCAGCAGTGGAAACGGGGACAGGGTCTATAGTAGGGAAGCTTTCTTT
CDR3aa: CASSGNGDRVYSREAFF
d_gene: TRBD1
j_gene: TRBJ1-1
v_gene: TRBV25-1
abundance: NA
len: 17

CDR3nt: TGTGCCAGCTCATCAAACATCCTAAATCGACAGGAGGGCTACACCTTC
CDR3aa: CASSSNILNRQEGYTF
d_gene: NA
j_gene: TRBJ1-2
v_gene: TRBV18
abundance: NA
len: 16

CDR3nt: TGTGCCAGTAGTGCCCAGGACCGCCCGGGGAATGAAAAACTGTTTTTT
CDR3aa: CASSAQDRPGNEKLFF
d_gene: NA
j_gene: TRBJ1-4
v_gene: TRBV19
abundance: NA
len: 16

CDR3nt: TGCGCCAGCAGTGATTCTGGGGCGGGGGATACGCAGTATTTT
CDR3aa: CASSDSGAGDTQYF
d_gene: NA
j_gene: TRBJ2-3
v_gene: TRBV10-2
abundance: NA
len: 14

CDR3nt: TGTGCCAGCAGCTCCTCCACAGATACGCAGTATTTT
CDR3aa: CASSSSTDTQYF
d_gene: NA
j_gene: TRBJ2-3
v_gene: TRBV5-4
abundance: few
len: 12

CDR3nt: TGTGCCTGGAGGCAGGGCTACTACAATGAGCAGTTCTTC
CDR3aa: CAWRQGYYNEQFF
d_gene: NA
j_gene: TRBJ2-1
v_gene: TRBV30
abundance: few
len: 13

CDR3nt: TGCGCCAGCAAAGGACAGGGTGGAAACTATGGCTACACCTTC
CDR3aa: CASKGQGGNYGYTF
d_gene: TRBD1
j_gene: TRBJ1-2
v_gene: TRBV5-1
abundance: NA
len: 14

CDR3nt: TGTGCCAGCAGCTTAGAATTTAGCGGGCCGAGCACAGATACGCAGTATTTT
CDR3aa: CASSLEFSGPSTDTQYF
d_gene: TRBD2
j_gene: TRBJ2-3
v_gene: TRBV11-3
abundance: NA
len: 17

CDR3nt: TGTGCCAGCAGTTCCACAGGGGAGCAGTACTTC
CDR3aa: CASSSTGEQYF
d_gene: TRBD1
j_gene: TRBJ2-4
v_gene: TRBV27
abundance: NA
len: 11

CDR3nt: TGTGCCAGCAGTTCTCAATACAGGGGTCATGGCTACACCTTC
CDR3aa: CASSSQYRGHGYTF
d_gene: TRBD1
j_gene: TRBJ1-2
v_gene: TRBV27
abundance: NA
len: 14

CDR3nt: TGTGCCAGCAGTGGTAGGACTAGCGGGAGGGGTGAGACCCAGTACTTC
CDR3aa: CASSGRTSGRGETQYF
d_gene: TRBD2
j_gene: TRBJ2-5
v_gene: TRBV6-1
abundance: once
len: 16

CDR3nt: TGTGCCAGCAGTTACGCGGGAGGAGCCGGGGAGCTGTTTTTT
CDR3aa: CASSYAGGAGELFF
d_gene: TRBD2
j_gene: TRBJ2-2
v_gene: TRBV28
abundance: NA
len: 14

CDR3nt: TGCGCCAGCAGCCCGACGGTAACAGGAAACTACTATGGCTACACCTTC
CDR3aa: CASSPTVTGNYYGYTF
d_gene: NA
j_gene: TRBJ1-2
v_gene: TRBV4-3
abundance: NA
len: 16